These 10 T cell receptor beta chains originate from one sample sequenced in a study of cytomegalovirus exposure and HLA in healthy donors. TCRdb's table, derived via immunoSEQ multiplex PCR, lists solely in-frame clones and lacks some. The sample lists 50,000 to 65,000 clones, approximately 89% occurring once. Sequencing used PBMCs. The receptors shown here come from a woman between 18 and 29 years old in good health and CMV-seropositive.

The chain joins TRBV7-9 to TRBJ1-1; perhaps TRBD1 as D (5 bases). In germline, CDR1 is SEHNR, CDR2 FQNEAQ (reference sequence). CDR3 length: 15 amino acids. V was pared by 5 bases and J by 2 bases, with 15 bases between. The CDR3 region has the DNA TGTGCCAGCAGCCTAGGGGAGGGGTTAAACACTGAAGCTTTCTTT. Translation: CASSLGEGLNTEAFF.

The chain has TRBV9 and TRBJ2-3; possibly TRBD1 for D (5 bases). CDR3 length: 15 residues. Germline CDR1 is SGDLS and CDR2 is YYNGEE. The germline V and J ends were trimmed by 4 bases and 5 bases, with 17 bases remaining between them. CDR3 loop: CASSPQPRAGDTQYF. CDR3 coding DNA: TGTGCCAGCAGCCCTCAGCCCAGGGCCGGAGATACGCAGTATTTT.

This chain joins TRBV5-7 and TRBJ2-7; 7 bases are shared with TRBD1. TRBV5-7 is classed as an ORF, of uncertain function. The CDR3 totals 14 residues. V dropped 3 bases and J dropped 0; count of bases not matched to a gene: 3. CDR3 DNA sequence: TGTGCCAGCAGCTCCAGGGGGAGCTCCTACGAGCAGTACTTC. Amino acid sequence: CASSSRGSSYEQYF.

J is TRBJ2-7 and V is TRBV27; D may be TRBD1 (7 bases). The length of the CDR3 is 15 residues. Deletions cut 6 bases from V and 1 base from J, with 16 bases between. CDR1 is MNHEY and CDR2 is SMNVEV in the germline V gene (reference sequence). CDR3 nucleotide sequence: TGTGCCAGCAGGACCGGGGGACAGAGATCCTACGAGCAGTACTTC. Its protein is CASRTGGQRSYEQYF.

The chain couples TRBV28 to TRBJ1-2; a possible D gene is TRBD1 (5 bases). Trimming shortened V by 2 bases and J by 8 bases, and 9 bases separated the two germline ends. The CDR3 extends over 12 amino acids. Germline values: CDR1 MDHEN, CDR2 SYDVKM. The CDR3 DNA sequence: TGTGCCAGCAGTTTAAGGGGTCGGGGCTACACCTTC. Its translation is CASSLRGRGYTF.

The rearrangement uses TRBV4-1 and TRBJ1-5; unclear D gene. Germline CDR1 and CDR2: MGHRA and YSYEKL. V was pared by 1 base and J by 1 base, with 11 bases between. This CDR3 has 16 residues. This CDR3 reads CASSQAGDRSNQPQHF. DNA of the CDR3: TGCGCCAGCAGCCAAGCCGGGGATCGGAGCAATCAGCCCCAGCATTTT.

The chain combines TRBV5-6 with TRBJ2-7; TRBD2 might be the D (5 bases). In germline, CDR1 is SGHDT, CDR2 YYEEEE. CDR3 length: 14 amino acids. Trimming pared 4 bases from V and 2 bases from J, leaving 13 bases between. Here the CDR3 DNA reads TGTGCCAGCAGCCCGTTGGAGGCCCCCTACGAGCAGTACTTC. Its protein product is CASSPLEAPYEQYF.

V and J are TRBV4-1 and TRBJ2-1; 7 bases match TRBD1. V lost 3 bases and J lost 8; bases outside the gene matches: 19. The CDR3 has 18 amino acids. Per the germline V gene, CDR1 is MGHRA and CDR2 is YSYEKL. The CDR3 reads CASSHRIRTGATRDEQFF. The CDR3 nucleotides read TGCGCCAGCAGCCACCGAATAAGGACAGGAGCCACCAGGGATGAGCAGTTCTTC.

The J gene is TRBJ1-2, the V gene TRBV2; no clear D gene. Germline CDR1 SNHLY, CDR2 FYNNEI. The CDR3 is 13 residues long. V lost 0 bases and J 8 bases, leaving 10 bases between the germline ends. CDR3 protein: CASSEADFGGYTF. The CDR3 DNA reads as TGTGCCAGCAGTGAAGCCGACTTCGGAGGCTACACCTTC.

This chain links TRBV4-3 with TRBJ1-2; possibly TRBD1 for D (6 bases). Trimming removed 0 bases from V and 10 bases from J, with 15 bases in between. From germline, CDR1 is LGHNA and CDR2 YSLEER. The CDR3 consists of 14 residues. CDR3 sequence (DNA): TGCGCCAGCAGCCAAGAGGGAGGGGGGCGACCCTACACCTTC. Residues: CASSQEGGGRPYTF.